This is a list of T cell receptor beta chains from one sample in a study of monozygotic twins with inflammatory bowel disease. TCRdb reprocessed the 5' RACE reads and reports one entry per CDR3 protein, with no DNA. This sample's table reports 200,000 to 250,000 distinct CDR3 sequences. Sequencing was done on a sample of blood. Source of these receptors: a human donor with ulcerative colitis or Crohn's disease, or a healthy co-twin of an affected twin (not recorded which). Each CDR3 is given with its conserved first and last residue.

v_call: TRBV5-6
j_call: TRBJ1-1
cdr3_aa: CASSAGTGRMNTEAFF

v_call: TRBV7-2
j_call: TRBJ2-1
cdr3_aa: CASSFTYSGNEQFF

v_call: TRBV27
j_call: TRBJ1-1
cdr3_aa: CASRGPLAPEAFF

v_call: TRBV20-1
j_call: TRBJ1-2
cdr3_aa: CSAREGGGNYYGYTF

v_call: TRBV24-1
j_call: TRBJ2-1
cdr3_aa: CATSDGGGDEQFF

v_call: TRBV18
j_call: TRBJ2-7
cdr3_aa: CASSPKAAAEQYF

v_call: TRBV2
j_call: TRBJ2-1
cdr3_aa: CASSTSGVDEQFF

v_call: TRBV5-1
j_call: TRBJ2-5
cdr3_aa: CASSFQTGTGETQYF

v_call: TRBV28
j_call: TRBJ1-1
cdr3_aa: CASSRRLGRGTEAFF

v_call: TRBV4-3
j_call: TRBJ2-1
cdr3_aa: CASSPGVAGTSWGNEQFF

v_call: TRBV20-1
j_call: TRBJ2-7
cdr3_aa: CSARTGTFYEQYF

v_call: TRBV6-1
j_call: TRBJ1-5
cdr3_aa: CASSHNRGGNQPQHF

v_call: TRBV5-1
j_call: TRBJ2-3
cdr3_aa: CASSSRQSTDTQYF

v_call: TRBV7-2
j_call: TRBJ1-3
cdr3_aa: CASSLGPLHSGNTIYF

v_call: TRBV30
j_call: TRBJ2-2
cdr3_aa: CAWNEPNTGELFF

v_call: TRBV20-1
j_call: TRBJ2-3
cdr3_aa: CSAAWTDTQYF

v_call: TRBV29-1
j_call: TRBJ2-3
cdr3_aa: CSPLSGGMGTQYF

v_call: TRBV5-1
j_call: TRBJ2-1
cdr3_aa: CASSIPGPSYNEQFF

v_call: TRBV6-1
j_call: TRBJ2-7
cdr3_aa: CASRRGQGSHEQYF

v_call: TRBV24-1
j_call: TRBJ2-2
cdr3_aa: CATQPGTNTGELFF

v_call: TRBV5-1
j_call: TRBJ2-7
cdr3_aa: CASSGGQGPYEQYF

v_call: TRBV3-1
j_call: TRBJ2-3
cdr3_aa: CASRPRDGTDTQYF

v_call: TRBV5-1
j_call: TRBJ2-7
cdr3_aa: CASRFQGGPYEQYF

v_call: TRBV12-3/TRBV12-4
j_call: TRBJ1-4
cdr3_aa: CASSSTVATNEKLFF

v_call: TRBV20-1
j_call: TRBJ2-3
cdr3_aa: CSAVTTFTDTQYF

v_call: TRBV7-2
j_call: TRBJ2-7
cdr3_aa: CASSLGRRLGTEQYF

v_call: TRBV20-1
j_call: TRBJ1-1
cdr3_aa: CSARLFRGNTEAFF

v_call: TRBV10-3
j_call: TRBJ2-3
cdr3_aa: CAIQQGEVDTQYF

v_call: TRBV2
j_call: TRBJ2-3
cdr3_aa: CASSEPGLGLRPTDTQYF

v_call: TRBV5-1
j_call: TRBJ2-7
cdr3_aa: CASSSSPDRGTSREYF

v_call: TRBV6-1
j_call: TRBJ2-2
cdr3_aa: CASSRTGVGGTGELFF

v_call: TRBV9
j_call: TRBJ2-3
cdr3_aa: CASSVAEDTQYF

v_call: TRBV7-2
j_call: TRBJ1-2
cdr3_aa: CASSLLGNYGYTF

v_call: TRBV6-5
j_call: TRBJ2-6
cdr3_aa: CASSYGGYSGANVLTF

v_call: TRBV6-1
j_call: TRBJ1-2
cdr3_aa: CASSPIHLLGGRGGYTF

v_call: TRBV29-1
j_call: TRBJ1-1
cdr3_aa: CSVLGQNTEAFF

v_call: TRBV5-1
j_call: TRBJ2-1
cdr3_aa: CASSHGTVNEQFF

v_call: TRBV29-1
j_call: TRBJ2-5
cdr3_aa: CSVRDGGETQYF

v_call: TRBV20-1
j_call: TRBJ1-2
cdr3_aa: CSARFRGQGALGYTF

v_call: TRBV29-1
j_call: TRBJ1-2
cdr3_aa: CSGQRSNGYTF

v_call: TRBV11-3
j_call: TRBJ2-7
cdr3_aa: CASRHNTGLDSYEQYF

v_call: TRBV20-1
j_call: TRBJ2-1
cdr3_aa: CSAQRGNEQFF

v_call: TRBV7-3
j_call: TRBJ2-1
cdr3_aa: CASSLLAGTSNEQFF

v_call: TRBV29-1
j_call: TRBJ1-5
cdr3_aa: CSVGETQPQHF

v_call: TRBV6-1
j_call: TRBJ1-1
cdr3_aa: CASGEALRAGPEAFF

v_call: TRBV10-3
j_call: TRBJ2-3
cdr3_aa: CAISAASGPDTQYF

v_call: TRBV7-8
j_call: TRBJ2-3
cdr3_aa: CASSFPETRTDTQYF

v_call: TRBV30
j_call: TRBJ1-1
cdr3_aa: CAWSVDVNTEAFF

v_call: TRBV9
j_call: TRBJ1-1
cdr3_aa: CASSAGQGALNTEAFF

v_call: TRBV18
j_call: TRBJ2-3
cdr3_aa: CASSPSAAIRGDTQYF

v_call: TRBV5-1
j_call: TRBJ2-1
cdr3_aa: CASSFARDNEQFF

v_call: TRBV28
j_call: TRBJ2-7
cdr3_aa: CASSLGDLLIDEQYF

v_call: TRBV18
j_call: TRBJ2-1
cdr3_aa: CASSQQQGVPTGSEQFF

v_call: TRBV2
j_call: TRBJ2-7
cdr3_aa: CASMGEYEQYF

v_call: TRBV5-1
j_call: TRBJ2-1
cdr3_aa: CASSLGASGGASEQFF